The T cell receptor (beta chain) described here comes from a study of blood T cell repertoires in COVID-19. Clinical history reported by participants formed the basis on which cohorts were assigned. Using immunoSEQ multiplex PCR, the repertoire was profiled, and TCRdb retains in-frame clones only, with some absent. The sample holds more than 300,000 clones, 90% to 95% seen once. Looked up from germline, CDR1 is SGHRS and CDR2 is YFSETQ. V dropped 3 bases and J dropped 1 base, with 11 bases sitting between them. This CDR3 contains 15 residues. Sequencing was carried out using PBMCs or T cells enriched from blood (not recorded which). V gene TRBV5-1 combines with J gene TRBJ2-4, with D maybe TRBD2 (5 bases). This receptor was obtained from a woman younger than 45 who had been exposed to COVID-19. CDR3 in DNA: TGCGCCAGCAGCTGGGGTACGGGGGCCAAAAACATTCAGTACTTC. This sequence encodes CASSWGTGAKNIQYF.